Following are 14 T cell receptor beta chains from one sample sequenced in a study of technical replicates of blood from a handful of donors. The assay was immunoSEQ multiplex PCR, and TCRdb's table has in-frame clones only and misses some. The profile shows approximately 87,000 clones, under 95% of them singletons. Source material: T cells isolated from PBMCs. The source is a human donor in good health.

This chain connects TRBV5-1 to TRBJ2-5; 14 nucleotides agree with TRBD2. The ends lost 3 bases at V and 9 bases at J; junction bases unmatched: 1. The CDR3 contains 13 residues. In germline, CDR1 is SGHRS, CDR2 YFSETQ. The CDR3: CASSWGLAGAQYF. In nucleotides, the CDR3 is TGCGCCAGCAGCTGGGGACTAGCGGGGGCCCAGTACTTC.

This clone was detected only once. The chain has TRBV5-1 and TRBJ1-1; tentative D call: TRBD1 (6 bases). Germline CDR1 and CDR2: SGHRS and YFSETQ. Trimming took off 0 bases at V and 1 base at J, with 7 bases between the two ends. The CDR3 loop spans 14 amino acids. Here the CDR3 reads CASSLAQGNTEAFF. In DNA, the CDR3 is TGCGCCAGCAGCTTGGCACAGGGGAACACTGAAGCTTTCTTT.

The chain links TRBV23-1 to TRBJ1-5; D call uncertain. TRBV23-1 is sorted into the ORF group, with uncertain function. CDR3 size: 16 residues. V was trimmed by 1 base and J by 1 base, leaving 11 bases between them. In DNA form, the CDR3 reads TGCGCCAGCAGTCAATTGGGGAGTAAAAGCAATCAGCCCCAGCATTTT. This gives the protein CASSQLGSKSNQPQHF.

This chain uses TRBV6-5 with TRBJ2-7; tentatively, D is TRBD1 (6 bases). The CDR3 is 15 amino acids. The germline V gene encodes CDR1 MNHEY and CDR2 SVGAGI. Trimming took 1 base from V and 0 from J, leaving 10 bases between them. The CDR3 spells CASSYLRGSSYEQYF. In nucleotides, the CDR3 is TGTGCCAGCAGTTACTTAAGGGGGAGCTCCTACGAGCAGTACTTC.

This chain joins TRBV9 and TRBJ2-1; 7 nucleotides line up with TRBD1. V trimming: 2 bases; J trimming: 6 bases; junction bases outside the gene matches: 11. CDR1 and CDR2 from the germline V gene are SGDLS and YYNGEE. CDR3 size: 16 residues. The CDR3 region is CASSVYRDRTTNEQFF. The CDR3 DNA reads TGTGCCAGCAGCGTTTACCGGGACAGAACAACCAATGAGCAGTTCTTC.

V gene TRBV5-4 combines with J gene TRBJ2-7; 8 bases fit TRBD1. The CDR3 covers 14 residues. With V trimmed by 4 bases and J by 2 bases, 5 bases remained unmatched. CDR1 is SGHNT, CDR2 YYREEE, per germline (reference sequence). The CDR3 reads CASSPGQATYEQYF. CDR3 in DNA: TGTGCCAGCAGCCCGGGACAGGCGACCTACGAGCAGTACTTC.

V gene TRBV5-4 combines with J gene TRBJ2-5; weak D call: TRBD2 (6 bases). This CDR3 spans 15 amino acids. With 2 bases removed from V and 0 bases from J, the gap between germline ends came to 11 bases. Germline V gives CDR1 SGHNT, CDR2 YYREEE (reference sequence). The CDR3 sequence: CASSLSGGYQETQYF. CDR3 sequence (DNA): TGTGCCAGCAGCTTATCCGGGGGTTACCAAGAGACCCAGTACTTC.

This sequence joins TRBV10-3 and TRBJ1-2; 7 bases match TRBD1. This CDR3 is built from 12 residues. Germline-derived CDR1 and CDR2 are ENHRY and SYGVKD. Unmatched junction bases numbered 3, after V lost 6 bases and J lost 5 bases. The CDR3 DNA follows: TGTGCCATCAGGGGACAGAATTATGGCTACACCTTC. Protein product: CAIRGQNYGYTF.

The CDR3 DNA follows: TGTGCCAGCAGTACTCCCTGGACTAGCGGAACAGTTACCTACGAGCAGTACTTC. Translated, it gives CASSTPWTSGTVTYEQYF. The chain combines TRBV28 with TRBJ2-7; TRBD2 matches 10 bases. Germline CDR1 reads MDHEN; CDR2 reads SYDVKM. This CDR3 has 18 residues. V dropped 5 bases and J dropped 2; count of bases not matched to a gene: 15. Combining the CDR3 with reference TRBV28 and TRBJ2-7 gives the whole variable domain DVKVTQSSRYLVKRTGEKVFLECVQDMDHENMFWYRQDPGLGLRLIYFSYDVKMKEKGDIPEGYSVSREKKERFSLILESASTNQTSMYLCASSTPWTSGTVTYEQYFGPGTRLTVT.

This sequence joins TRBV9 and TRBJ2-1; possibly TRBD2 for D (6 bases). CDR3 length equals 16 residues. Germline CDR1 reads SGDLS; CDR2 reads YYNGEE. The V end was cut by 1 base, the J end by 12 bases, with 23 bases between. The CDR3 here is CASSVSGTSSLVGQFF. The CDR3 bases are TGTGCCAGCAGCGTATCCGGAACTAGCAGTTTGGTCGGGCAGTTCTTC.

The J gene is TRBJ1-1, the V gene TRBV4-1; TRBD1 is a possible D gene (6 bases). CDR1 is MGHRA and CDR2 is YSYEKL in the germline V gene. The CDR3 sequence is 15 residues long. V lost 0 bases to trimming and J lost 7 bases, with 15 bases between them. The CDR3 here is CASSQEGGLLSEAFF. The DNA of the CDR3 is TGCGCCAGCAGCCAAGAAGGGGGTCTGCTCAGTGAAGCTTTCTTT.

This clone came up once. The gene calls are TRBV5-3 and TRBJ2-5; unclear D gene. TRBV5-3 is marked as an open reading frame, function uncertain. Trimming stripped 4 bases from V and 5 bases from J, with 9 bases between. The CDR3 sequence is 12 residues long. The CDR3 sequence is CARSQRQETQYF. The CDR3, as DNA: TGTGCCAGAAGCCAACGCCAGGAGACCCAGTACTTC.

The chain combines TRBV15 with TRBJ2-7, with a weak D call TRBD2 (5 bases). V lost 0 bases to trimming and J lost 4 bases, with 10 bases between them. In germline, CDR1 is LNHNV, CDR2 YYDKDF (reference sequence). There are 14 residues in the CDR3. CDR3: CATSRERPGYEQYF. CDR3 nucleotides: TGTGCCACCAGCAGAGAAAGGCCGGGATACGAGCAGTACTTC.

This clone is a singleton in its sample. The chain combines TRBV7-9 with TRBJ2-5, with D maybe TRBD1 (5 bases). The germline gives CDR1 SEHNR, CDR2 FQNEAQ (reference sequence). The V end was cut by 5 bases, the J end by 5 bases, with 18 bases between. The CDR3 consists of 15 residues. CDR3 amino acids: CASSPPSGALETQYF. Written as DNA, the CDR3 is TGTGCCAGCAGCCCCCCATCTGGGGCCTTGGAGACCCAGTACTTC.